The 2 T cell receptor beta chains reported below all come from one sample, sequenced in a study of blood T cells in healthy people across ages. With a J-beta primer mix and a sample-barcoded 5' primer, a second PCR ran 7 to 11 cycles. TCRdb fed the 5' RACE reads into MiXCR, producing one record per CDR3 protein. Of some 760,000 distinct CDR3 sequences listed, more than 20% are singletons. In addition, the sample was reused for a study of T cells of mothers and their children.

Sequencing used blood. The receptor source for this set is a boy aged 5-17 years in good health.

The sample holds a few counts of this clonotype. The V call is TRBV4-1, the J call TRBJ2-2; 8 bases line up with TRBD2. The CDR3 length is 17 residues. V was pared by 6 bases and J by 1 base, with 10 bases of the junction left unmatched. Germline CDR1 and CDR2: MGHRA and YSYEKL. The CDR3 sequence is CASSLLAGLKNTGELFF. The CDR3 DNA reads as TGCGCCAGCAGTCTCTTAGCGGGATTAAAGAACACCGGGGAGCTGTTTTTT.

This clonotype has a handful of counts. The chain combines TRBV7-9 with TRBJ2-5; unclear D gene. There are 15 residues in the CDR3. Trimming removed 5 bases from V and 2 bases from J, with 15 bases in between. Germline values: CDR1 SEHNR, CDR2 FQNEAQ (reference sequence). The CDR3 DNA reads TGTGCCAGCAGCCCAACCCAACGATGGCAAGAGACCCAGTACTTC. It specifies CASSPTQRWQETQYF.